This TCR beta chain appears in the sequencing data of a study of T cells in Graves' hyperthyroidism and ophthalmopathy. Template material for amplifying TCR beta CDR3 regions consisted of RNA transcripts. A set of HTBI primers served as the primers for a first-round RT-PCR of the TCR CDR3. Each CDR3 protein is one row after TCRdb ran MiXCR on the multiplex PCR reads. The table has approximately 430,000 distinct CDR3 sequences, approximately 15% seen once. Only a few counts were recorded for this clonotype. Its antigen is as yet unknown. Overall study results and limits: Onset of ophthalmopathy came a median 6.5 months after the model predicted it.

Trimming took 2 bases from V and 3 from J, leaving 16 bases between them. CDR3 length equals 16 residues. The V gene's germline CDR1 is SGHTA and CDR2 FQGTGA. Sequencing used blood. The gene calls are TRBV7-3 and TRBJ1-2; D unclear. The source of this sequence is a man in his late teens or twenties with Graves' ophthalmopathy. The CDR3 reads CASSLLGSIKDYGYTF. The CDR3 nucleotides read TGTGCCAGCAGCTTACTGGGCAGTATTAAAGACTATGGCTACACCTTC.